The rows below give T cell receptor beta chains drawn from one sample of a study of shared clonotypes between healthy human individuals. Here immunoSEQ multiplex PCR was the method, and the copy in TCRdb shows in-frame clones only, minus some. Among under 2,500,000 clones listed, approximately 95% were seen once. Sequencing input: naive CD4+ T cells sorted from blood. These receptors all come from a man between 18 and 29 years old in good health. Both conserved end residues are part of each CDR3. Fields, in order: J gene, CDR3 length, V gene, clone size, D gene, CDR3 protein, CDR3 DNA. The D gene is left open where the match is weak. Clone size is stated in some rows and not others, as once, few, many or a class when expanded.

J: TRBJ2-3
length: 13
V: TRBV28
size: -
D: -
CDR3: CASSLGRTDTQYF
DNA: TGTGCCAGCAGTTTAGGGAGGACAGATACGCAGTATTTT

J: TRBJ2-1
length: 15
V: TRBV5-1
size: -
D: TRBD2
CDR3: CASSLESGAYNEQFF
DNA: TGCGCCAGCAGCTTGGAGAGCGGGGCTTACAATGAGCAGTTCTTC

J: TRBJ2-1
length: 13
V: TRBV28
size: -
D: -
CDR3: CASHGPGFNEQFF
DNA: TGTGCCAGCCACGGCCCAGGGTTCAATGAGCAGTTCTTC

J: TRBJ1-5
length: 15
V: TRBV5-1
size: -
D: TRBD1
CDR3: CASSWWTGPNQPQHF
DNA: TGCGCCAGCAGCTGGTGGACAGGGCCCAATCAGCCCCAGCATTTT

J: TRBJ1-1
length: 13
V: TRBV19
size: -
D: -
CDR3: CASSVSRGPEAFF
DNA: TGTGCCAGTTCCGTCTCAAGAGGGCCTGAAGCTTTCTTT

J: TRBJ1-2
length: 14
V: TRBV5-1
size: -
D: -
CDR3: CASSLPGAEDGYTF
DNA: TGCGCCAGCAGCTTGCCCGGGGCAGAGGATGGCTACACCTTC

J: TRBJ1-6
length: 15
V: TRBV2
size: -
D: -
CDR3: CASSTIPPGNSPLHF
DNA: TGTGCCAGCAGTACGATCCCTCCGGGGAATTCACCCCTCCACTTT

J: TRBJ2-6
length: 15
V: TRBV5-4
size: -
D: TRBD2
CDR3: CASSPGGAAANVLTF
DNA: TGTGCCAGCAGCCCCGGGGGGGCCGCGGCCAACGTCCTGACTTTC

J: TRBJ2-7
length: 15
V: TRBV28
size: -
D: TRBD1
CDR3: CASSLRTGGSYEQYF
DNA: TGTGCCAGCAGTCTAAGGACAGGGGGCTCCTACGAGCAGTACTTC

J: TRBJ2-3
length: 12
V: TRBV7-2
size: -
D: -
CDR3: CASSLMTGEEYF
DNA: TGTGCCAGCAGCTTAATGACGGGAGAGGAGTATTTT

J: TRBJ1-5
length: 14
V: TRBV19
size: -
D: -
CDR3: CASSMMSGNQPQHF
DNA: TGTGCCAGTAGTATGATGTCGGGCAATCAGCCCCAGCATTTT

J: TRBJ1-6
length: 14
V: TRBV27
size: -
D: -
CDR3: CASRDPEGSTPLHF
DNA: TGTGCCAGCCGAGACCCGGAGGGATCTACACCCCTCCACTTT

J: TRBJ1-6
length: 15
V: TRBV6-5
size: -
D: TRBD1
CDR3: CASSSAGTVNSPLHF
DNA: TGTGCCAGCAGTTCCGCCGGGACAGTTAATTCACCCCTCCACTTT

J: TRBJ1-1
length: 15
V: TRBV11-2
size: -
D: -
CDR3: CASSLFRGVNTEAFF
DNA: TGTGCCAGCAGCTTATTCCGGGGGGTGAACACTGAAGCTTTCTTT

J: TRBJ2-5
length: 14
V: TRBV6-1
size: -
D: -
CDR3: CASSEARLEETQYF
DNA: TGTGCCAGCAGTGAAGCGCGACTAGAGGAGACCCAGTACTTC

J: TRBJ1-1
length: 13
V: TRBV29-1
size: -
D: -
CDR3: CSVEGGLNTEAFF
DNA: TGCAGCGTTGAAGGAGGTTTGAACACTGAAGCTTTCTTT

J: TRBJ2-7
length: 15
V: TRBV19
size: -
D: -
CDR3: CASSISASDSYEQYF
DNA: TGTGCCAGTAGTATATCGGCGTCGGACAGCTACGAGCAGTACTTC

J: TRBJ2-5
length: 14
V: TRBV10-3
size: -
D: -
CDR3: CAISLVPVQGTQYF
DNA: TGTGCCATCAGTCTAGTCCCGGTACAAGGGACCCAGTACTTC

J: TRBJ2-3
length: 14
V: TRBV28
size: -
D: -
CDR3: CASSLGQTTDTQYF
DNA: TGTGCCAGCAGCCTCGGACAGACCACAGATACGCAGTATTTT

J: TRBJ2-7
length: 13
V: TRBV6-1
size: -
D: -
CDR3: CASDLGNSYEQYF
DNA: TGTGCCAGCGACCTGGGCAACTCCTACGAGCAGTACTTC

J: TRBJ1-2
length: 16
V: TRBV5-6
size: -
D: TRBD1
CDR3: CASRGTAAGGGYGYTF
DNA: TGTGCCAGCAGGGGGACAGCAGCGGGCGGTGGCTATGGCTACACCTTC

J: TRBJ2-5
length: 15
V: TRBV5-1
size: once
D: -
CDR3: CASRGGGGMIETQYF
DNA: TGCGCCAGCAGAGGCGGGGGCGGTATGATAGAGACCCAGTACTTC